These 5 T cell receptor beta chains came from one sample sequenced in a study of blood T cell repertoires in COVID-19. Assay used: immunoSEQ multiplex PCR; TCRdb lists only in-frame clones, some missing. The sample includes roughly 320,000 clones, 90% to 95% of them seen just once. Sequencing was done on a sample of PBMCs or T cells enriched from blood (not recorded which). The receptors come from a woman aged 25 to 39 who had been exposed to COVID-19.

The CDR3 loop is CASSGAPPQPQHF. The CDR3 DNA reads as TGTGCCAGCAGCGGAGCCCCCCCCCAGCCCCAGCATTTT. The chain combines TRBV5-8 with TRBJ1-5, with D hard to call. V was clipped by 4 bases and J by 7 bases, with 12 bases between them. This CDR3 has 13 residues. The germline V gene has CDR1 SGHTS and CDR2 YDEGEE.

V and J are TRBV4-3 and TRBJ1-1; D perhaps matches TRBD1 (5 bases). This CDR3 comprises 14 residues. The ends were cut back, 1 base at V and 10 bases at J, with 16 bases in the middle. Looked up from germline, CDR1 is LGHNA and CDR2 is YSLEER. The DNA of the CDR3 is TGCGCCAGCAGCCAAGGACGTAGCAGGGAAAGAGCTTTCTTT. Translating gives CASSQGRSRERAFF.

The chain joins TRBV7-3 to TRBJ1-5; D is ambiguous. Trimming left V 4 bases short and J 7 bases short, with 14 bases between. In germline, CDR1 is SGHTA, CDR2 FQGTGA. This CDR3 contains 14 residues. The CDR3 DNA reads TGTGCCAGCAGCTCGACGGGGTCGGGGCAGCCCCAGCATTTT. This encodes CASSSTGSGQPQHF.

V is TRBV6-5 and J is TRBJ1-5; TRBD1 aligns across 7 bases. This CDR3 is 15 amino acids long. The germline CDR1 and CDR2 sequences are MNHEY and SVGAGI. Trimming at V came to 5 bases and at J to 2 bases, leaving 6 bases not matched to a gene. DNA of the CDR3: TGTGCCAGCAGTACGCACACAGGGGGCAATCAGCCCCAGCATTTT. Amino acids: CASSTHTGGNQPQHF.

The chain combines TRBV29-1 with TRBJ2-7; maybe TRBD2 (5 bases). Trimming left V 6 bases short and J 2 bases short, with 14 bases between. From germline, CDR1 is SQVTM and CDR2 ANQGSEA. The CDR3 is 13 amino acids. CDR3: CSVEVPPAYEQYF. Here the CDR3 DNA reads TGCAGCGTGGAGGTTCCCCCAGCCTACGAGCAGTACTTC.